Sequencing of this TCR beta chain was carried out in a study of cytomegalovirus exposure and HLA in healthy donors. Primers for the PCR totalled 60 Vbeta and 13 Jbeta. The data were produced by immunoSEQ multiplex PCR, yet TCRdb's version contains in-frame clones alone and is incomplete. Counted here are some 41,000 clones, more than 45% occurring once; the ten biggest clones make up 6%. Unmatched junction bases numbered 8, after V lost 2 bases and J lost 4 bases. The CDR3 loop spans 16 amino acids. Germline-derived CDR1 and CDR2 are MGHRA and YSYEKL. The clonotype originates from a man in his 60s in good health and CMV-seronegative. The chain has TRBV4-1 and TRBJ2-3; 8 bases are a match to TRBD2. Material for sequencing was PBMCs. As DNA, the CDR3 is TGCGCCAGCAGCCAATTTACTAGCGGATCTTCAGATACGCAGTATTTT. It yields the protein CASSQFTSGSSDTQYF.